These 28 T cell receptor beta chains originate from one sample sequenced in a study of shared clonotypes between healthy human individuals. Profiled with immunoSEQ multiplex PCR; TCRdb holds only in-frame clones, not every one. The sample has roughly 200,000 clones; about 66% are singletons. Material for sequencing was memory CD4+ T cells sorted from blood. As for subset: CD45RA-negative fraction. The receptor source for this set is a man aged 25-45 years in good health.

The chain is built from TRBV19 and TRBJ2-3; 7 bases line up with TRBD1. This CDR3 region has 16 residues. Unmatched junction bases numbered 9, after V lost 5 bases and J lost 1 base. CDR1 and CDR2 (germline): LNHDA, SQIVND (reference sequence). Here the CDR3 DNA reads TGTGCCAGTAGTTTGTACAGGGGTTCAGGCACAGATACGCAGTATTTT. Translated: CASSLYRGSGTDTQYF.

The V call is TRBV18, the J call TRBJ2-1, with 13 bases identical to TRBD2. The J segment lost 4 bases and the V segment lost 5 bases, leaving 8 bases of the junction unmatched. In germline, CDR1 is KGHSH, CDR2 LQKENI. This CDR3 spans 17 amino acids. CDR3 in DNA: TGTGCCAGCTCAACAATGGGACTAGCGGGATCGTACAATGAGCAGTTCTTC. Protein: CASSTMGLAGSYNEQFF.

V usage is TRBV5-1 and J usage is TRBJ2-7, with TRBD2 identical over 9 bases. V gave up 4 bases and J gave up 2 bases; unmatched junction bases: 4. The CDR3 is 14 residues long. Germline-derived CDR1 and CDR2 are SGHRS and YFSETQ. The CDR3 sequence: CASSLIAGAYEQYF. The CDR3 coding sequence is TGCGCCAGCAGCCTTATAGCGGGAGCCTACGAGCAGTACTTC.

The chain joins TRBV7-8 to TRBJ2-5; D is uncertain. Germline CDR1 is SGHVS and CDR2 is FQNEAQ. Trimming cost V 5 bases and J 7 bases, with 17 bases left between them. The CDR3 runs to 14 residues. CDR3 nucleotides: TGTGCCAGCAGCCAAGCAGGCCACACCAGGACCCAGTACTTC. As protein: CASSQAGHTRTQYF.

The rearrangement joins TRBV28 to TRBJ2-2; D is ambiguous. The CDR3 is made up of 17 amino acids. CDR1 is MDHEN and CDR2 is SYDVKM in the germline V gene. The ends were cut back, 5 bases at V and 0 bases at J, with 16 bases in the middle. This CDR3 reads CASSPRRLRANTGELFF. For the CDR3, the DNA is TGTGCCAGCAGTCCACGACGCCTTAGGGCGAACACCGGGGAGCTGTTTTTT.

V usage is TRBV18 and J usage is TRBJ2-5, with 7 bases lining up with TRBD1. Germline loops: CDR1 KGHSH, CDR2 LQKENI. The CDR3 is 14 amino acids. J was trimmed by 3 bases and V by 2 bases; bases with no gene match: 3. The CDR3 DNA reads TGTGCCAGCTCACCAGTGGACAGGAAAGAGACCCAGTACTTC. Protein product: CASSPVDRKETQYF.

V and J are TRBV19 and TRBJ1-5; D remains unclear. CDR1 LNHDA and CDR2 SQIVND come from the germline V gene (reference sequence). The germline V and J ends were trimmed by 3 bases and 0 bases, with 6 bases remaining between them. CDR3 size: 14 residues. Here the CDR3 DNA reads TGTGCCAGTAGTATTGGCTTTAGCAATCAGCCCCAGCATTTT. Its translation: CASSIGFSNQPQHF.

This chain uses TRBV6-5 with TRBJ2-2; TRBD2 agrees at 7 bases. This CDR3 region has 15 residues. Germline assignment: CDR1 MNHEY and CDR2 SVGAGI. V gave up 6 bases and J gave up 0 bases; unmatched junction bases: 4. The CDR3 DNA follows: TGTGCCAGCAGGAGAGCGGGATCGAACACCGGGGAGCTGTTTTTT. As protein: CASRRAGSNTGELFF.

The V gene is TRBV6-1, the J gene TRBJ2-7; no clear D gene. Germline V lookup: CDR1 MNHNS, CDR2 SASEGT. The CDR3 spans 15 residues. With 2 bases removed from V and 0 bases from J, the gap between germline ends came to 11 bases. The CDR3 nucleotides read TGTGCCAGCAGTGAATTGAAGCATCCCTCCTACGAGCAGTACTTC. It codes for CASSELKHPSYEQYF.

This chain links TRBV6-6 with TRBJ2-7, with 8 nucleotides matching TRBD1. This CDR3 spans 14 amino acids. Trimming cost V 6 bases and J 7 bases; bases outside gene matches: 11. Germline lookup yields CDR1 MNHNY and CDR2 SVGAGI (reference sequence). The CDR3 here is CASRAETGVEEQYF. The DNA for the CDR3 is TGTGCCAGCAGGGCGGAGACAGGGGTAGAAGAGCAGTACTTC.

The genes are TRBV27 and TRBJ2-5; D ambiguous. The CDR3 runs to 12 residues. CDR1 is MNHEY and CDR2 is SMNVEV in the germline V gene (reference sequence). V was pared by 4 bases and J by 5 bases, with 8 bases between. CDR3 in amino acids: CASSSHRETQYF. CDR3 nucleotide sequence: TGTGCCAGCAGTTCTCATAGGGAGACCCAGTACTTC.

The CDR3 DNA is TGCGCCAGCAGCGCTATACAGGCCTCCTACAATGAGCAGTTCTTC. Translation: CASSAIQASYNEQFF. The V call is TRBV5-1, the J call TRBJ2-1, with TRBD1 as a possible D gene (5 bases). Germline V gives CDR1 SGHRS, CDR2 YFSETQ. This CDR3 comprises 15 residues. Trimming left V 4 bases short and J 0 bases short, with 11 bases between. Supplemented by reference TRBV5-1 and TRBJ2-1, the full variable domain reads KAGVTQTPRYLIKTRGQQVTLSCSPISGHRSVSWYQQTPGQGLQFLFEYFSETQRNKGNFPGRFSGRQFSNSRSEMNVSTLELGDSALYLCASSAIQASYNEQFFGPGTRLTVL.

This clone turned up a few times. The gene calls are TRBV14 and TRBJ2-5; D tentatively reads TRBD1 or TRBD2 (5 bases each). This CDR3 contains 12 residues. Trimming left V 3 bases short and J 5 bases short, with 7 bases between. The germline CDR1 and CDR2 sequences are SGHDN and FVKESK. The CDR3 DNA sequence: TGTGCCAGCAGCCAGTGGGGGGAGACCCAGTACTTC. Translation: CASSQWGETQYF.

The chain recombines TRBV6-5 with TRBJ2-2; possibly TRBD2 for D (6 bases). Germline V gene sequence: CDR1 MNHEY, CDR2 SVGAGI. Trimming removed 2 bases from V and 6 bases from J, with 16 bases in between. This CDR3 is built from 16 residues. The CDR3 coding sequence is TGTGCCAGCAGTTACCGTGGAGGGTTAGACGCCGGGGAGCTGTTTTTT. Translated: CASSYRGGLDAGELFF.

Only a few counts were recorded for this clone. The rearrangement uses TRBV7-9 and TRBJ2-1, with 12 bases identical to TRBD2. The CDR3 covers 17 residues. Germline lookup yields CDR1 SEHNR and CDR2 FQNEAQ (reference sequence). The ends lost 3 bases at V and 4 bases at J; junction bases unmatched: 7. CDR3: CASSFPSGRAGYNEQFF. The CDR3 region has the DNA TGTGCCAGCAGCTTTCCTAGCGGGAGGGCCGGTTACAATGAGCAGTTCTTC.

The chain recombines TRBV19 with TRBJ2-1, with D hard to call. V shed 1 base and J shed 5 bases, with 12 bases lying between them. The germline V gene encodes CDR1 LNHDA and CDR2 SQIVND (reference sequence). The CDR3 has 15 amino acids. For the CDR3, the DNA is TGTGCCAGTAGTATAGGTAGGCGGCAAGACAATGAGCAGTTCTTC. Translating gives CASSIGRRQDNEQFF.

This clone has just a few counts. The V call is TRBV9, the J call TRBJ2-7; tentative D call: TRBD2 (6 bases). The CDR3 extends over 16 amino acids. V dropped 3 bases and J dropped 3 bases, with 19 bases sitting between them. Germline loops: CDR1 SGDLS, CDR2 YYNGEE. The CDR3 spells CASSGSGSAGIYEQYF. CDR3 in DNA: TGTGCCAGCAGCGGAAGTGGGTCGGCGGGGATCTACGAGCAGTACTTC.

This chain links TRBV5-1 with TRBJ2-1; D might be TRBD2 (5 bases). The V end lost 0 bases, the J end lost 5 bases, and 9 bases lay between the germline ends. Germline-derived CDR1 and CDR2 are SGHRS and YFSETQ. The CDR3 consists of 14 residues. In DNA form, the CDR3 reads TGCGCCAGCAGCTTGGCTGAGGGTGACAATGAGCAGTTCTTC. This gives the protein CASSLAEGDNEQFF.

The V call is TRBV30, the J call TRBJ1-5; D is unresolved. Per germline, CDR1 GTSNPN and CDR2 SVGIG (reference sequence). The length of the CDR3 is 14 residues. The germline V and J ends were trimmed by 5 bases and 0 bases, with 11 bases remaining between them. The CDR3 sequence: CAWRQGFSNQPQHF. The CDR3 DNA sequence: TGTGCCTGGCGACAAGGATTTAGCAATCAGCCCCAGCATTTT.

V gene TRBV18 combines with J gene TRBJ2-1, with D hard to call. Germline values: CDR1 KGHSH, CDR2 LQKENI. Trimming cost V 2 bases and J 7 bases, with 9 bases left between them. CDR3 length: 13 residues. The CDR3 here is CASSPFGYNEQFF. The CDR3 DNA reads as TGTGCCAGCTCACCATTTGGGTATAATGAGCAGTTCTTC.

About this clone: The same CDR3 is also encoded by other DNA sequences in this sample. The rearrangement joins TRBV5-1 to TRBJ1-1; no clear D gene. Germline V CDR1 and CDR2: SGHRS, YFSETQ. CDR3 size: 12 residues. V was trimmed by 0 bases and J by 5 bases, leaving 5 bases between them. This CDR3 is CASSLDLTEAFF. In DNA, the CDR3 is TGCGCCAGCAGCTTGGACTTGACTGAAGCTTTCTTT.

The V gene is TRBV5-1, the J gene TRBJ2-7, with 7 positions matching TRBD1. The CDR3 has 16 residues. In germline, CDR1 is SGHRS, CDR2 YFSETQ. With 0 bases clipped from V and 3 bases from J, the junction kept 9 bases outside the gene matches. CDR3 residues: CASSLGGTGVGYEQYF. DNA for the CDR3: TGCGCCAGCAGCTTGGGGGGAACAGGGGTGGGCTACGAGCAGTACTTC.

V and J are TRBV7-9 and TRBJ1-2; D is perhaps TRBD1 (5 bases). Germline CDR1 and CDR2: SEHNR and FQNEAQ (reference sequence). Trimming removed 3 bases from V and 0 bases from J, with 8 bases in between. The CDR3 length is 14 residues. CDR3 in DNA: TGTGCCAGCAGCTTCCCAGGGCCTAACTATGGCTACACCTTC. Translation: CASSFPGPNYGYTF.

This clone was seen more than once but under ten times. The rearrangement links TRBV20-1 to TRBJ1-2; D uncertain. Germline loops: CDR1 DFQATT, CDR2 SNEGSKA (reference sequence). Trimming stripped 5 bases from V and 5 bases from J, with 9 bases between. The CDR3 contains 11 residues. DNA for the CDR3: TGCAGTGCTGGGTCTGGTTATGGCTACACCTTC. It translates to CSAGSGYGYTF.

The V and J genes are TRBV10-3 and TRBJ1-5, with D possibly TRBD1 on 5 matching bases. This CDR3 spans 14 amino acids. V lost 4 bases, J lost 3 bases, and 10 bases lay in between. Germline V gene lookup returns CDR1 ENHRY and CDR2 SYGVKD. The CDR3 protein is CAISGRDSNQPQHF. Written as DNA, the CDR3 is TGTGCCATCAGTGGGCGGGACTCCAATCAGCCCCAGCATTTT.

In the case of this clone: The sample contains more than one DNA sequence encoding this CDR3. CDR3 sequence: CATSRGTSYEQYF. In DNA, the CDR3 is TGTGCCACCAGCAGGGGGACCTCCTACGAGCAGTACTTC. The chain links TRBV15 to TRBJ2-7; D possibly uses TRBD1 or TRBD2 (5 bases each). Germline V gene lookup returns CDR1 LNHNV and CDR2 YYDKDF (reference sequence). This CDR3 has 13 amino acids. V shed 3 bases and J shed 0 bases, with 6 bases lying between them.

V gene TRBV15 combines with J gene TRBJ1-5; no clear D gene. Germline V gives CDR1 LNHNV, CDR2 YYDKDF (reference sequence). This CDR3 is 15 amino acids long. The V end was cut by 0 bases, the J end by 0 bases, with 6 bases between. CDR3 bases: TGTGCCACCAGCAGAGACAGGAATAGCAATCAGCCCCAGCATTTT. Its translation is CATSRDRNSNQPQHF.

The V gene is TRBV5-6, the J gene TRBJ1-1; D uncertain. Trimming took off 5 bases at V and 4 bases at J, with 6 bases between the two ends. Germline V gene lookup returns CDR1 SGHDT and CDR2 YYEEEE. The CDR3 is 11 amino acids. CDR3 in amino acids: CASSRLTEAFF. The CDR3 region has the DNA TGTGCCAGCAGTCGACTCACTGAAGCTTTCTTT.